This T cell receptor beta chain is from a study of shared clonotypes between healthy human individuals. This CDR3 is 17 amino acids long. The ends were cut back, 4 bases at V and 0 bases at J, with 16 bases in the middle. Genomic DNA from unsorted samples was obtained from 83 million or so PBMCs (per sample). Researchers divided each subset's genomic DNA evenly across several immunoSEQ plates. Ten immunoSEQ deep assay plates were used by the authors to sequence unsorted PBMC DNA. Sequencing used immunoSEQ multiplex PCR; TCRdb keeps in-frame clones, though not all of them. The sample lists 450,000 to 500,000 clones, approximately 80% occurring once.

The genes are TRBV5-3 and TRBJ2-2, with D maybe TRBD1 (5 bases). TRBV5-3 carries the ORF label, with uncertain function. The receptor was derived from a woman in her forties in good health. Some clones in this sample may be carry-over from other donors' samples. Material for sequencing was PBMCs. In DNA, the CDR3 is TGTGCCAGAAGCCCTGGAGTGGACAACGCGAACACCGGGGAGCTGTTTTTT. Amino acid sequence: CARSPGVDNANTGELFF.